The 7 T cell receptor beta chains in this list originate from one sample, sequenced in a study of OX40 agonist ivuxolimab in advanced cancers. Libraries were constructed by the immunoSEQ multiplex PCR assay. TCRdb re-hosts the immuneACCESS table, in-frame sequences only. Its copies lack some clones; in the studies checked, an unresolved V gene accounts for under half of them, and the cause for the rest is not known. The sample table records 87,000 or so clones; approximately 85% of these occur just once. 3% to 4% of the sample goes to the ten largest clones. Sequenced material: CD4+ or CD8+ T cells sorted from blood, taken in a trial of the OX40 agonist ivuxolimab. These receptors all stem from an adult with an advanced solid tumor such as melanoma, head and neck, liver or kidney cancer.

This chain uses TRBV30 with TRBJ2-1; D not certain. The V gene's germline CDR1 is GTSNPN and CDR2 SVGIG (reference sequence). The CDR3 extends over 14 amino acids. V lost 3 bases and J lost 2, with 11 bases in between. The CDR3 DNA sequence: TGTGCCTGGAGCACGGGCCAAGCCTACAATGAGCAGTTCTTC. This gives the protein CAWSTGQAYNEQFF.

This chain joins TRBV5-1 and TRBJ1-1; D is perhaps TRBD1 (6 bases). The V end lost 0 bases, the J end lost 1 base, and 10 bases lay between the germline ends. The germline gives CDR1 SGHRS, CDR2 YFSETQ. This CDR3 is built from 15 residues. The chain's CDR3 is CASSLEGQQNTEAFF. CDR3 bases: TGCGCCAGCAGCTTGGAAGGACAGCAGAACACTGAAGCTTTCTTT.

This chain uses TRBV6-4 with TRBJ2-3; 9 bases map to TRBD2. CDR3 length: 21 residues. V trimming: 0 bases; J trimming: 4 bases; junction bases outside the gene matches: 20. In germline, CDR1 is MRHNA, CDR2 SNTAGT. The CDR3 reads CASSDSNSRLADLGVADTQYF. The DNA for the CDR3 is TGTGCCAGCAGTGACTCGAATTCGAGACTAGCGGACCTGGGGGTTGCAGATACGCAGTATTTT.

The rearrangement uses TRBV6-1 and TRBJ1-5, with no clear D. V was cut by 7 bases and J by 7 bases, with 11 bases left in between. The CDR3 covers 12 residues. Germline CDR1 MNHNS, CDR2 SASEGT. Here the CDR3 reads CASTVGGQPQHF. For the CDR3, the DNA is TGTGCCAGCACGGTGGGAGGCCAGCCCCAGCATTTT.

V usage is TRBV5-6 and J usage is TRBJ1-1; D not resolved. CDR1 and CDR2 (germline): SGHDT, YYEEEE. CDR3 size: 15 residues. Trimming took off 0 bases at V and 3 bases at J, with 12 bases between the two ends. The DNA for the CDR3 is TGTGCCAGCAGCTTGGAATTGACACCAGACACTGAAGCTTTCTTT. Protein: CASSLELTPDTEAFF.

The genes are TRBV11-2 and TRBJ2-1; 10 bases fit TRBD2. The CDR3 covers 16 residues. The V and J ends lost 5 bases and 10 bases, in that order; junction bases with no gene match: 14. Germline CDR1 SGHAT, CDR2 FQNNGV. The DNA of the CDR3 is TGTGCCAGCAGCGGTCTAGCGGGAGAGCGATATAGGGAGCAGTTCTTC. Translating gives CASSGLAGERYREQFF. The full variable domain, rest sourced from reference TRBV11-2 and TRBJ2-1, is EAGVAQSPRYKIIEKRQSVAFWCNPISGHATLYWYQQILGQGPKLLIQFQNNGVVDDSQLPKDRFSAERLKGVDSTLKIQPAKLEDSAVYLCASSGLAGERYREQFFGPGTRLTVL.

The gene calls are TRBV5-6 and TRBJ2-7; D uncertain. Germline V CDR1 and CDR2: SGHDT, YYEEEE. The CDR3 is 14 amino acids. The V end lost 0 bases, the J end lost 4 bases, and 11 bases lay between the germline ends. The CDR3 DNA reads TGTGCCAGCAGCTTGGGGATTCGAGGTTACGAGCAGTACTTC. As protein: CASSLGIRGYEQYF.